This TCR beta chain was identified in a study of OX40 agonist ivuxolimab in advanced cancers. Study-level information: Ivuxolimab, which is an agonistic anti-OX40 (CD134) antibody, was administered to the patients. Dose-escalation patients' cancers were hepatocellular carcinoma, melanoma, renal cell or head and neck cancer. Ivuxolimab was delivered to patients intravenously every 2 weeks at doses spanning 0.01 to 10 mg/kg. Broader study findings: Averaged across samples, CD8+ T cells carried more expanded clones than CD4+ did.

Germline CDR1 is LGHNT and CDR2 is FRNRAP. V shed 5 bases and J shed 0 bases, with 13 bases lying between them. CDR3 size: 15 residues. This clone was seen once. Its matching antigen is unknown. TCRdb keeps only in-frame clones here, not all; method: immunoSEQ multiplex PCR. The sample includes fewer than 85,000 clones, about 89% of them seen just once. The rearrangement links TRBV12-5 to TRBJ2-5; possibly TRBD2 for D (6 bases). Sequences were derived from CD4+ or CD8+ T cells sorted from blood, sampled in a trial of the OX40 agonist ivuxolimab. The clonotype was recovered from an adult with an advanced solid tumor such as melanoma, head and neck, liver or kidney cancer. Here the CDR3 reads CASGPPSGYQETQYF. For the CDR3, the DNA is TGTGCTAGTGGTCCACCGAGCGGGTACCAAGAGACCCAGTACTTC.